These T cell receptor beta chains were read from a single sample in a study of T cell repertoires in cytomegalovirus infection. TCRdb recomputed calls from the reads with MiXCR, one row per CDR3 protein. The data hold approximately 630,000 distinct CDR3 sequences, with 20% to 25% observed a single time. The sequencing sample was made of CD8+ T cells from PBMCs. These receptors all stem from a human donor in good health (CMV status not recorded). Some clones in this sample may be carry-over from other donors' samples. CDR3s include the opening cysteine and the closing phenylalanine or tryptophan. Fields, in order: V gene, D gene, clone size, J gene, CDR3 protein, CDR3 DNA. A D gene is named only where the DNA matches it firmly. The size field is filled for only some rows; it gives once, few, many or a size class.

TRBV7-8,-,many,TRBJ2-5,CASSPDRVAEFPQETQYF,TGTGCCAGCAGCCCAGATAGGGTAGCCGAATTCCCCCAAGAGACCCAGTACTTC
TRBV20-1,-,-,TRBJ2-7,CSGRGRIPGQINEQYF,TGCAGTGGGAGGGGAAGGATTCCGGGACAAATCAACGAGCAGTACTTC
TRBV14,TRBD1,-,TRBJ2-1,CASSQGQGWISSYNEQFF,TGTGCCAGCAGCCAAGGACAGGGGTGGATCAGCTCCTACAATGAGCAGTTCTTC
TRBV20-1,-,-,TRBJ2-1,CSARDSVGRLPSYNEQFF,TGCAGTGCTAGAGATTCGGTCGGTAGGCTACCTTCCTACAATGAGCAGTTCTTC
TRBV4-1,-,-,TRBJ1-1,CASSREGSENTEAFF,TGCGCCAGCAGCCGGGAAGGTTCGGAGAACACTGAAGCTTTCTTT
TRBV7-2,TRBD2,-,TRBJ2-3,CASKEAGASTDTQYF,TGTGCCAGCAAGGAAGCGGGGGCTAGCACAGATACGCAGTATTTT
TRBV6-8,-,once,TRBJ2-2,CARSPAPPGNTGELFF,TGTGCCAGGAGCCCGGCACCACCCGGGAACACCGGGGAGCTGTTTTTT
TRBV27,-,many,TRBJ2-1,CASSGGIYNEQFF,TGTGCCAGCAGTGGCGGGATTTACAATGAGCAGTTCTTC
TRBV10-3,-,-,TRBJ2-7,CAISGHTYEQYF,TGTGCCATCAGCGGGCATACCTACGAGCAGTACTTC
TRBV20-1,TRBD1,-,TRBJ1-1,CSARSRGGGYPTEAFF,TGCAGTGCTAGGTCCCGGGGAGGGGGCTATCCCACTGAAGCTTTCTTT
TRBV20-1,-,-,TRBJ2-5,CSAKAGHQETQYF,TGCAGTGCTAAAGCGGGCCATCAAGAGACCCAGTACTTC
TRBV7-9,TRBD1,-,TRBJ2-5,CASSSRLGTGEETQYF,TGTGCCAGCAGCTCCCGCCTCGGGACAGGGGAAGAGACCCAGTACTTC
TRBV7-9,TRBD1,many,TRBJ2-1,CASISDRGDEQFF,TGTGCCAGTATTTCAGACAGGGGTGATGAGCAGTTCTTC
TRBV6-2/TRBV6-3,-,-,TRBJ2-1,CASTNLARASYNEQFF,TGTGCCAGCACCAACCTTGCTAGGGCCTCCTACAATGAGCAGTTCTTC
TRBV29-1,-,many,TRBJ2-7,CSVELATYSYEQYF,TGCAGCGTTGAATTGGCCACCTACTCCTACGAGCAGTACTTC
TRBV14,-,-,TRBJ2-3,CASSQVGRHTDTQYF,TGTGCCAGCAGCCAAGTGGGACGACACACAGATACGCAGTATTTT